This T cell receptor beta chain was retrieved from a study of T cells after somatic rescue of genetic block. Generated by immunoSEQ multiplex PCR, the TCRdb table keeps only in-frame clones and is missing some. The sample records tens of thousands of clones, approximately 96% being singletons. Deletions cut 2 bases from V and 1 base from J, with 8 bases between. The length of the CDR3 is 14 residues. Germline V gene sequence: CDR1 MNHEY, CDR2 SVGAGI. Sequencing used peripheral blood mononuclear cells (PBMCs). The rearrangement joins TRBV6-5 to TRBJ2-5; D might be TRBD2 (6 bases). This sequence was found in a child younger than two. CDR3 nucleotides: TGTGCCAGCAGTTACAACGGGGGCCAAGAGACCCAGTACTTC. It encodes CASSYNGGQETQYF.